This TCR beta chain was documented in a study of control samples from healthy donors and cancer patients. Trimming shortened V by 1 base and J by 6 bases, and 16 bases separated the two germline ends. The CDR3 contains 15 residues. CDR1 is MDHEN, CDR2 SYDVKM, per germline. The method was immunoSEQ multiplex PCR; TCRdb's version includes in-frame clones alone and lacks a portion of them. The sample includes 190,000 or so clones, 80% to 95% of them seen just once. This TCR was sampled from a man aged 18 to 30 in good health. Sequencing used blood. This sequence joins TRBV28 and TRBJ2-7; the D is unclear. CDR3 region: CASSLSVAGPGEQYF. For the CDR3, the DNA is TGTGCCAGCAGTTTATCTGTCGCAGGCCCGGGCGAGCAGTACTTC. Drawing the rest from reference TRBV28 and TRBJ2-7, the complete variable domain is DVKVTQSSRYLVKRTGEKVFLECVQDMDHENMFWYRQDPGLGLRLIYFSYDVKMKEKGDIPEGYSVSREKKERFSLILESASTNQTSMYLCASSLSVAGPGEQYFGPGTRLTVT.